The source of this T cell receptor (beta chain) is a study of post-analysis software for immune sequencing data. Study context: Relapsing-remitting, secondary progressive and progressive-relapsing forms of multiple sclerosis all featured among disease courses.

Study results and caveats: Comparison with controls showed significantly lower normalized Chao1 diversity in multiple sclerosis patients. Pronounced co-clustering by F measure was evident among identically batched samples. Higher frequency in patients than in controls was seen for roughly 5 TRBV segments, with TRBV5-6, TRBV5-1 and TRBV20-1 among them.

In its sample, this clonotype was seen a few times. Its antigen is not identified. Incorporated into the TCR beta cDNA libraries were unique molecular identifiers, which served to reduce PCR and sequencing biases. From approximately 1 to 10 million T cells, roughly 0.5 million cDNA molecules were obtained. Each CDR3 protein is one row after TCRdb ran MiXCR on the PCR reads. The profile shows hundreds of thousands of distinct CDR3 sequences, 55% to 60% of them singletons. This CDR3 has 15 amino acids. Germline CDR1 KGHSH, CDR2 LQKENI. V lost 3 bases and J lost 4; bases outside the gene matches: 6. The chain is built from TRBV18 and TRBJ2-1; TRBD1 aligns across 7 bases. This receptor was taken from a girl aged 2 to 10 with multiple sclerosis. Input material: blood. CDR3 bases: TGTGCCAGCTCACCGCGGGCAGGGGGTTACAATGAGCAGTTCTTC. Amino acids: CASSPRAGGYNEQFF.